Listed here are 29 T cell receptor beta chains from one sample, sequenced in a study of post-analysis software for immune sequencing data. Every TCR beta cDNA library bore unique molecular identifiers. TCRdb itself ran the PCR reads through MiXCR, one entry per CDR3 protein. The sample has more than 450,000 distinct CDR3 sequences; 44% are singletons. These receptors' antigens are unknown. General observations from the study: Controls had lower frequencies than patients of about 5 TRBV segments, which included TRBV5-6, TRBV5-1 and TRBV20-1.

The sequencing input was blood. These receptors all stem from a girl between 10 and 17 years old with multiple sclerosis.

The chain has TRBV29-1 and TRBJ2-3; TRBD2 aligns across 8 bases. The CDR3 has 16 amino acids. The germline CDR1 and CDR2 sequences are SQVTM and ANQGSEA. The J segment lost 0 bases and the V segment lost 6 bases, leaving 11 bases of the junction unmatched. The CDR3 bases are TGCAGCGTCCGGGGGGGGGAGACAGGAAGCACAGATACGCAGTATTTT. Protein sequence: CSVRGGETGSTDTQYF.

The rearrangement joins TRBV6-1 to TRBJ2-1; D remains ambiguous. The CDR3 has 11 residues. From germline, CDR1 is MNHNS and CDR2 SASEGT. V lost 7 bases, J lost 8 bases, and 9 bases lay in between. CDR3 residues: CASTEPYEQFF. The CDR3 nucleotides are TGTGCCAGCACCGAGCCCTATGAGCAGTTCTTC.

This rearrangement joins TRBV7-2 to TRBJ2-3; unclear D gene. V was cut by 1 base and J by 8 bases, with 7 bases left in between. This CDR3 spans 12 amino acids. Germline V gene sequence: CDR1 SGHTA, CDR2 FQGNSA. The CDR3 DNA reads as TGTGCCAGCAGCTTAGGGGCCGGTACGCAGTATTTT. Translating it yields CASSLGAGTQYF.

This chain links TRBV7-9 with TRBJ2-1, with D possibly being TRBD1 (5 bases). The CDR3 is 13 amino acids. Germline CDR1 reads SEHNR; CDR2 reads FQNEAQ (reference sequence). Trimming shortened V by 4 bases and J by 9 bases, and 13 bases separated the two germline ends. This CDR3 is CASSYRNRGEQFF. The CDR3 nucleotides are TGTGCCAGCAGCTACCGCAATAGGGGTGAGCAGTTCTTC.

The V and J genes are TRBV20-1 and TRBJ1-2, with TRBD1 as a possible D gene (6 bases). The CDR3 consists of 13 residues. V lost 2 bases and J 4 bases, leaving 11 bases between the germline ends. Germline V lookup: CDR1 DFQATT, CDR2 SNEGSKA (reference sequence). CDR3 sequence: CSARRGRSYGYTF. DNA for the CDR3: TGCAGTGCTAGACGGGGGCGTTCCTATGGCTACACCTTC.

This clonotype was picked up a small number of times. The CDR3 is CSARDGSGGPSYEQYF. The CDR3, as DNA: TGCAGTGCTAGAGATGGTAGCGGGGGGCCCTCCTACGAGCAGTACTTC. V and J are TRBV20-1 and TRBJ2-7; 10 bases agree with TRBD2. Germline V lookup: CDR1 DFQATT, CDR2 SNEGSKA (reference sequence). The CDR3 extends over 16 amino acids. With V trimmed by 0 bases and J by 0 bases, 5 bases remained unmatched.

This clonotype showed up just once. This chain uses TRBV5-6 with TRBJ2-3; D is perhaps TRBD1 (5 bases). This CDR3 is built from 16 residues. Germline-derived CDR1 and CDR2 are SGHDT and YYEEEE. V lost 4 bases, J lost 0 bases, and 15 bases lay in between. The CDR3 spells CASSLGPPDSTDTQYF. In DNA form, the CDR3 reads TGTGCCAGCAGCCTGGGGCCACCCGACAGCACAGATACGCAGTATTTT. Drawing the rest from reference TRBV5-6 and TRBJ2-3, the complete variable domain is DAGVTQSPTHLIKTRGQQVTLRCSPKSGHDTVSWYQQALGQGPQFIFQYYEEEERQRGNFPDRFSGHQFPNYSSELNVNALLLGDSALYLCASSLGPPDSTDTQYFGPGTRLTVL.

This chain uses TRBV20-1 with TRBJ2-7; TRBD1 aligns across 8 bases. Germline V gene data show CDR1 as DFQATT and CDR2 as SNEGSKA (reference sequence). The V gene end was trimmed by 3 bases and the J gene end by 1 base; junction bases not matched to a gene: 5. The CDR3 is made up of 14 amino acids. DNA of the CDR3: TGCAGTGCTAGCCACAACAGGGGGTCCTACGAGCAGTACTTC. Translated, it gives CSASHNRGSYEQYF.

This chain connects TRBV5-1 to TRBJ2-2; no clear D gene. The CDR3 runs 14 residues. V gave up 6 bases and J gave up 2 bases, with 11 bases separating them. Germline values: CDR1 SGHRS, CDR2 YFSETQ. CDR3: CASNQGPNTGELFF. The CDR3 DNA reads TGCGCCAGCAACCAAGGCCCTAACACCGGGGAGCTGTTTTTT.

The chain employs TRBV7-2 and TRBJ2-2, with D possibly being TRBD1 (5 bases). There are 15 residues in the CDR3. V lost 5 bases to trimming and J lost 5 bases, with 15 bases between them. Germline V gene lookup returns CDR1 SGHTA and CDR2 FQGNSA. CDR3 DNA: TGTGCCAGCAGCACCTGGGGCGCGGAGACCGGGGAGCTGTTTTTT. Residues: CASSTWGAETGELFF. Using reference TRBV7-2 and TRBJ2-2 for the parts outside the CDR3, the full variable domain is GAGVSQSPSNKVTEKGKDVELRCDPISGHTALYWYRQSLGQGLEFLIYFQGNSAPDKSGLPSDRFSAERTGGSVSTLTIQRTQQEDSAVYLCASSTWGAETGELFFGEGSRLTVL.

The rearrangement links TRBV20-1 to TRBJ2-3, with a possible D match to TRBD2 (5 bases). Germline lookup yields CDR1 DFQATT and CDR2 SNEGSKA (reference sequence). The CDR3 totals 13 residues. The V and J ends lost 6 bases and 9 bases respectively, with 19 bases between them. For the CDR3, the DNA is TGCAGTGCCCAAGGGAGTCGGGATTACACGCAGTATTTT. Translation: CSAQGSRDYTQYF.

This clonotype appeared a few times. The chain has TRBV10-3 and TRBJ2-1, with a weak D call TRBD2 (5 bases). CDR3 length: 14 residues. V dropped 8 bases and J dropped 3 bases, with 14 bases sitting between them. From germline, CDR1 is ENHRY and CDR2 SYGVKD. The CDR3 protein is CAIFPSGSYNEQFF. As DNA, the CDR3 is TGTGCCATCTTCCCGTCGGGGAGCTACAATGAGCAGTTCTTC.

This chain uses TRBV20-1 with TRBJ1-4; perhaps TRBD1 as D (5 bases). Germline values: CDR1 DFQATT, CDR2 SNEGSKA (reference sequence). The length of the CDR3 is 14 residues. V was cut by 3 bases and J by 8 bases, with 16 bases left in between. CDR3 loop: CSASSRDRKEKLFF. The CDR3, as DNA: TGCAGTGCTAGCAGCAGGGACCGAAAGGAAAAACTGTTTTTT.

This chain links TRBV5-5 with TRBJ1-1; unclear D gene. CDR1 and CDR2 from the germline V gene are SGHKS and YYEKEE (reference sequence). This CDR3 has 13 amino acids. V was trimmed by 4 bases and J by 4 bases, leaving 11 bases between them. In DNA form, the CDR3 reads TGTGCCAGCAGCCCCCTCAAGGGCACTGAAGCTTTCTTT. It specifies CASSPLKGTEAFF.

The CDR3 loop reads CASSHPGLGETQYF. Written as DNA, the CDR3 is TGCGCCAGCAGCCATCCGGGGCTAGGAGAGACCCAGTACTTC. V and J are TRBV4-1 and TRBJ2-5; D is perhaps TRBD1 or TRBD2 (5 bases each). The V gene's germline CDR1 is MGHRA and CDR2 YSYEKL. V was trimmed by 3 bases and J by 4 bases, leaving 12 bases between them. The CDR3 has 14 residues.

V usage is TRBV29-1 and J usage is TRBJ2-1; D unclear. Deletions cut 7 bases from V and 0 bases from J, with 13 bases between. Germline assignment: CDR1 SQVTM and CDR2 ANQGSEA. The length of the CDR3 is 14 residues. CDR3 in amino acids: CSAERRSSYNEQFF. The CDR3 coding sequence is TGCAGCGCCGAACGCAGGAGCTCCTACAATGAGCAGTTCTTC.

This sequence joins TRBV20-1 and TRBJ2-1; 11 bases agree with TRBD2. After removal of 6 bases from V and 4 bases from J, the junction contained 8 bases not matched to a gene. The germline V gene encodes CDR1 DFQATT and CDR2 SNEGSKA (reference sequence). The CDR3 totals 15 residues. CDR3 residues: CSAQSGTSGYNEQFF. The CDR3 DNA reads TGCAGTGCCCAGAGCGGGACTAGCGGTTACAATGAGCAGTTCTTC.

This clonotype was seen only a few times. The rearrangement links TRBV30 to TRBJ1-6, with 9 bases matching TRBD1. Trimming took 4 bases from V and 7 from J; bases not matched to a gene: 2. The CDR3 has 13 residues. The V gene's germline CDR1 is GTSNPN and CDR2 SVGIG (reference sequence). CDR3 nucleotides: TGTGCCTGGACCGGGACAGGGAATTCACCCCTCCACTTT. Residues: CAWTGTGNSPLHF.

CDR3 in amino acids: CASSQDPGLSTDTQYF. DNA of the CDR3: TGTGCCAGCAGCCAAGATCCCGGTCTCAGCACAGATACGCAGTATTTT. This rearrangement joins TRBV4-2 to TRBJ2-3; D unclear. The length of the CDR3 is 16 residues. The ends were cut back, 0 bases at V and 0 bases at J, with 10 bases in the middle. The germline gives CDR1 LGHNA, CDR2 YNFKEQ.

The chain combines TRBV6-5 with TRBJ1-2; D not certain. The CDR3 runs to 15 residues. Germline loops: CDR1 MNHEY, CDR2 SVGAGI. V gave up 5 bases and J gave up 2 bases, with 15 bases separating them. The CDR3 protein is CASSVGPERNYGYTF. The CDR3 DNA follows: TGTGCCAGCAGTGTGGGCCCCGAAAGGAACTATGGCTACACCTTC.

To note about this clonotype: A read error is possible here, since a much larger clone lies one base away. The chain combines TRBV6-6 with TRBJ2-7; D might be TRBD1 (5 bases). The CDR3 runs 11 residues. Germline V gene lookup returns CDR1 MNHNY and CDR2 SVGAGI (reference sequence). CDR3 sequence reads: CASSRVYEQCF. The CDR3 nucleotides read TGTGCCAGCAGCAGGGTATACGAGCAGTGCTTC.

This clonotype turned up a few times. This chain links TRBV5-1 with TRBJ2-1, with TRBD1 matching 8 bases. With V trimmed by 0 bases and J by 7 bases, 9 bases remained unmatched. The CDR3 totals 16 residues. CDR1 is SGHRS, CDR2 YFSETQ, per germline. CDR3 in DNA: TGCGCCAGCAGCTTGGGAGTCGGACAGGGCCTAAATGAGCAGTTCTTC. Its protein product is CASSLGVGQGLNEQFF.

This clonotype came up a few times. V usage is TRBV12-3 or TRBV12-4 and J usage is TRBJ2-4, with 7 bases that match TRBD1. The end of the DNA is better explained by TRBJ2-7, so the J call may be wrong. The CDR3 is 13 residues long. The CDR3 nucleotides are TGTGCCAGCAGTCCCCTAGACAGGGACGAGCAGTACTTC. Translation gives CASSPLDRDEQYF.

The chain combines TRBV10-2 with TRBJ2-4; 10 bases line up with TRBD2. J gave up 0 bases and V 3 bases, and 5 bases lay outside the gene matches. CDR1 is WSHSY, CDR2 SAAADI, per germline. This CDR3 is 17 amino acids long. CDR3 loop: CASSDFGLAAAKNIQYF. The CDR3 DNA reads TGCGCCAGCAGTGACTTCGGACTAGCGGCAGCCAAAAACATTCAGTACTTC.

V is TRBV24-1 and J is TRBJ2-3; a possible D gene is TRBD2 (6 bases). The V gene lost 2 bases and the J gene lost 0 bases, with 17 bases spanning the gap. CDR3 length: 18 residues. From germline, CDR1 is KGHDR and CDR2 SFDVKD. The CDR3 DNA reads as TGTGCCACCAGTGATTCCGGCCGCGCAGGGACTAGCACAGATACGCAGTATTTT. This translates into CATSDSGRAGTSTDTQYF.

The J gene is TRBJ2-1, the V gene TRBV5-4; 8 bases match TRBD1. CDR3 length: 16 residues. Germline V gene lookup returns CDR1 SGHNT and CDR2 YYREEE (reference sequence). V dropped 3 bases and J dropped 10; count of bases not matched to a gene: 15. CDR3 loop: CASSWKPGQVTYEQFF. The DNA of the CDR3 is TGTGCCAGCAGCTGGAAACCGGGACAGGTGACTTACGAGCAGTTCTTC.

The chain couples TRBV12-3 or TRBV12-4 to TRBJ1-5, with unresolved D. The length of the CDR3 is 14 residues. V lost 2 bases to trimming and J lost 3 bases, with 8 bases between them. The CDR3 region has the DNA TGTGCCAGCAGTTTAAGGCGAGACAATCAGCCCCAGCATTTT. Translated, it gives CASSLRRDNQPQHF.

The chain employs TRBV11-2 and TRBJ2-1, with TRBD2 matching over 9 bases. With 10 bases clipped from V and 7 bases from J, the junction kept 17 bases outside the gene matches. CDR1 and CDR2 from the germline V gene are SGHAT and FQNNGV. CDR3 size: 16 residues. The DNA for the CDR3 is TGTGCCACTTTCCCAATAGCGGGAGCGGGTATTAATGAGCAGTTCTTC. It translates to CATFPIAGAGINEQFF.

The CDR3 DNA reads as TGTGCCAGCAGTGGGATTTGGACTGGGGGGGAGACCCAGTACTTC. The encoded protein is CASSGIWTGGETQYF. This chain uses TRBV6-1 with TRBJ2-5, with D possibly being TRBD2 (6 bases). V shed 4 bases and J shed 5 bases, with 17 bases lying between them. The CDR3 is 15 amino acids. Per germline, CDR1 MNHNS and CDR2 SASEGT.